The source of this T cell receptor beta chain is a study of T cell responses to AZD1222 COVID-19 vaccine. Whole-study results and caveats: Clonal diversity was possibly underestimated, and white British individuals and females predominated among donors. Vaccine-associated CD4 TCRs ranged over spike, dominating at 160-218 and 743-854.

It was second doses at about 4 or about 12 weeks that were pooled. This clone was detected a few times. Its antigen is still unknown. Produced via immunoSEQ multiplex PCR; TCRdb's table is partial and in-frame only. The sample lists roughly 100,000 clones, about nine tenths occurring once. V lost 6 bases to trimming and J lost 8 bases, with 22 bases between them. The germline V gene encodes CDR1 MNHEY and CDR2 SVGAGI. The CDR3 has 15 amino acids. The clonotype originates from an adult who received the AZD1222 COVID-19 vaccine. The material was peripheral blood, obtained 28 days after the second AZD1222 dose. The rearrangement joins TRBV6-5 to TRBJ1-2; D perhaps matches TRBD1 (5 bases). CDR3 sequence reads: CASSDLLFGGDGYTF. DNA of the CDR3: TGTGCCAGCAGCGACCTCTTGTTTGGAGGGGACGGCTACACCTTC.